Each of the 18 T cell receptor beta chains below was sequenced from the same sample in a study of T cells in Graves' hyperthyroidism and ophthalmopathy. RNA transcripts yielded amplified TCR beta CDR3 regions. In the first-round RT-PCR of the TCR CDR3, the HTBI primer set was used. One entry per CDR3 protein, called by TCRdb with MiXCR from the multiplex PCR reads. The sample lists approximately 740,000 distinct CDR3 sequences, 13% to 15% occurring once. Material for sequencing was blood. The receptor source for this set is a woman younger than 35 with Graves' hyperthyroidism.

This clonotype was observed a handful of times. A single base separates this from a much larger clone, so it may be a read error. The CDR3 carries no conserved terminal phenylalanine or tryptophan, so it likely arises from a read error. The J gene is TRBJ2-5, the V gene TRBV2, with TRBD2 as a possible D gene (6 bases). Trimming removed 2 bases from V and 2 bases from J, with 9 bases in between. Germline loops: CDR1 SNHLY, CDR2 FYNNEI. The CDR3 totals 14 residues. CDR3 in amino acids: CASSEIRGQETQYL. CDR3 in DNA: TGTGCCAGCAGTGAAATACGGGGGCAAGAGACCCAGTACCTC.

As to this clonotype: At one end, the junction sequence differs from germline, possibly due to a read error. This chain connects TRBV6-5 to TRBJ2-7; D might be TRBD1 or TRBD2, each matching 5 bases. The germline V gene has CDR1 MNHEY and CDR2 SVGAGI. This CDR3 is 16 amino acids long. The CDR3 sequence: CASGYLPGTQRYEQYF. The CDR3 DNA sequence: TGTGCCAGCGGTTACTTGCCCGGGACCCAACGCTACGAGCAGTACTTC.

This clonotype was observed at least ten times. This rearrangement joins TRBV28 to TRBJ2-4; no definite D call. Trimming stripped 3 bases from V and 0 bases from J, with 12 bases between. Germline-derived CDR1 and CDR2 are MDHEN and SYDVKM. CDR3 length: 16 amino acids. CDR3 region: CASSFTDGLAKNIQYF. For the CDR3, the DNA is TGTGCCAGCAGTTTTACCGACGGCCTAGCCAAAAACATTCAGTACTTC.

In the case of this clonotype: This clone may be a read error of a much larger clone one base away. The V call is TRBV20-1, the J call TRBJ2-1; 8 bases align to TRBD2. J lost 6 bases, V lost 0 bases, and 7 bases had no gene match. This CDR3 comprises 15 residues. CDR1 is DFQATT and CDR2 is SNEGSKA in the germline V gene (reference sequence). CDR3 protein: CSARDWLAGCNEQFF. CDR3 nucleotide sequence: TGCAGTGCTAGAGATTGGCTAGCGGGCTGCAATGAGCAGTTCTTC.

This clonotype was recorded many times. The chain employs TRBV20-1 and TRBJ1-2; D gene ambiguous. This CDR3 comprises 11 residues. The germline V gene encodes CDR1 DFQATT and CDR2 SNEGSKA (reference sequence). V was clipped by 3 bases and J by 6 bases, with 8 bases between them. CDR3 loop: CSARPGDGYTF. The CDR3 region has the DNA TGCAGTGCTAGGCCCGGGGATGGCTACACCTTC.

This clonotype was observed many times. J is TRBJ1-1 and V is TRBV25-1; D unresolved. The CDR3 extends over 15 amino acids. Germline CDR1 MGHDK, CDR2 SYGVNS. The V end was cut by 4 bases, the J end by 2 bases, with 14 bases between. The CDR3, as DNA: TGTGCCAGCAGTGCCACCGCCGGGGTTAACACTGAAGCTTTCTTT. As protein: CASSATAGVNTEAFF.

This clonotype occurred many times. V gene TRBV20-1 combines with J gene TRBJ2-5; 11 bases align to TRBD2. Per germline, CDR1 DFQATT and CDR2 SNEGSKA (reference sequence). CDR3 length equals 14 residues. The J segment lost 5 bases and the V segment lost 1 base, leaving 3 bases of the junction unmatched. CDR3 loop: CSARAPSGRETQYF. The DNA for the CDR3 is TGCAGTGCTAGAGCCCCTAGCGGGAGGGAGACCCAGTACTTC.

This clonotype was found many times. V and J are TRBV7-9 and TRBJ2-3; D is possibly TRBD1 (5 bases). Trimming pared 5 bases from V and 3 bases from J, leaving 21 bases between. The CDR3 spans 17 residues. Looked up from germline, CDR1 is SEHNR and CDR2 is FQNEAQ (reference sequence). The CDR3 DNA is TGTGCCAGCAGCCCCCTCTTTACAGGTGGCAAAACAGATACGCAGTATTTT. Translating it yields CASSPLFTGGKTDTQYF. Filled out from reference TRBV7-9 and TRBJ2-3, the complete variable domain reads DTGVSQNPRHKITKRGQNVTFRCDPISEHNRLYWYRQTLGQGPEFLTYFQNEAQLEKSRLLSDRFSAERPKGSFSTLEIQRTEQGDSAMYLCASSPLFTGGKTDTQYFGPGTRLTVL.

The chain combines TRBV25-1 with TRBJ2-3, with 10 nucleotides matching TRBD2. Germline CDR1 and CDR2: MGHDK and SYGVNS. This CDR3 is built from 17 residues. V trimming: 7 bases; J trimming: 4 bases; junction bases outside the gene matches: 14. CDR3 in amino acids: CASKSLAGALSPDTQYF. CDR3 coding DNA: TGTGCCAGCAAATCGCTAGCGGGAGCACTTTCTCCAGATACGCAGTATTTT.

V and J are TRBV29-1 and TRBJ2-5; 11 nucleotides align to TRBD2. The germline V gene encodes CDR1 SQVTM and CDR2 ANQGSEA. The V segment lost 8 bases and the J segment 5 bases; nucleotides outside the gene matches: 10. This CDR3 spans 14 amino acids. This CDR3 reads CSNRLAGSLETQYF. DNA of the CDR3: TGCAGCAACCGACTAGCGGGGTCTTTGGAGACCCAGTACTTC.

In regard to this clonotype: A read error may produce the germline difference seen at one junction end. The gene calls are TRBV7-9 and TRBJ2-6; TRBD2 matches at 8 bases. Germline CDR1 SEHNR, CDR2 FQNEAQ (reference sequence). The CDR3 is made up of 12 amino acids. CDR3 nucleotide sequence: TGTGCCAGCAGCGGGACTAGAGAGGCATCAGCTTTC. This codes for CASSGTREASAF.

This clonotype showed up just a few times. The chain carries TRBV12-3 or TRBV12-4 and TRBJ2-1; D is possibly TRBD1 (6 bases). Deletions cut 6 bases from V and 0 bases from J, with 15 bases between. The CDR3 sequence is 16 residues long. Written as DNA, the CDR3 is TGTGCCAGCAGCCCTGGGACACGCAACTCCTACAATGAGCAGTTCTTC. Residues: CASSPGTRNSYNEQFF.

This clonotype was observed at least ten times. The rearrangement uses TRBV6-1 and TRBJ1-1; 10 positions agree with TRBD1. CDR1 and CDR2 from the germline V gene are MNHNS and SASEGT. The CDR3 sequence is 13 residues long. The V segment lost 6 bases and the J segment 5 bases; nucleotides outside the gene matches: 3. The CDR3 loop is CASRTGGWTEAFF. In DNA, the CDR3 is TGTGCCAGCAGGACAGGGGGCTGGACTGAAGCTTTCTTT.

The chain links TRBV11-2 to TRBJ1-1; possibly TRBD1 for D (6 bases). The CDR3 extends over 14 amino acids. CDR1 and CDR2 from the germline V gene are SGHAT and FQNNGV. Trimming stripped 5 bases from V and 5 bases from J, with 15 bases between. As DNA, the CDR3 is TGTGCCAGCAGCCCGCGGGGGGCGAGGACTGAAGCTTTCTTT. Its protein product is CASSPRGARTEAFF. Full variable domain (missing parts from reference TRBV11-2 and TRBJ1-1): EAGVAQSPRYKIIEKRQSVAFWCNPISGHATLYWYQQILGQGPKLLIQFQNNGVVDDSQLPKDRFSAERLKGVDSTLKIQPAKLEDSAVYLCASSPRGARTEAFFGQGTRLTVV.

This clonotype occurred a few times. This rearrangement joins TRBV20-1 to TRBJ2-1; 7 bases map to TRBD2. The CDR3 is 14 residues long. Trimming took 3 bases from V and 7 from J; bases not matched to a gene: 9. Germline CDR1 DFQATT, CDR2 SNEGSKA (reference sequence). The CDR3: CSARMGGRENEQFF. The CDR3 DNA is TGCAGTGCTAGGATGGGAGGGCGGGAGAATGAGCAGTTCTTC.

This clonotype was counted ten times or more. With a much larger clone just one base away, this may be a read error. J is TRBJ2-7 and V is TRBV12-3 or TRBV12-4; 7 bases are shared with TRBD1. The CDR3 sequence is 13 residues long. V lost 6 bases, J lost 2 bases, and 4 bases stayed unmatched. Here the CDR3 reads CASSHDRAYEQYF. The CDR3 DNA follows: TGTGCCAGCAGCCATGACAGGGCCTACGAGCAGTACTTC.

As for this clonotype: Given a much more abundant clone one base away, this may be a read error. The chain couples TRBV12-3 or TRBV12-4 to TRBJ1-1; D may be TRBD1 (5 bases). The V end lost 9 bases, the J end lost 5 bases, and 10 bases lay between the germline ends. The CDR3 is 11 amino acids. CDR3 region: CASVQDTEAFF. CDR3 nucleotides: TGTGCCAGTGTACAGGATACTGAAGCTTTCTTT.

This clonotype has a count of ten or more. The V and J genes are TRBV24-1 and TRBJ1-2; D is unresolved. Trimming removed 5 bases from V and 0 bases from J, with 9 bases in between. Germline V gives CDR1 KGHDR, CDR2 SFDVKD. The CDR3 has 14 amino acids. The CDR3 protein is CATSGGRANYGYTF. The CDR3 nucleotides are TGTGCCACCAGTGGGGGAAGAGCTAACTATGGCTACACCTTC.